The rows below give T cell receptor beta chains drawn from one sample of a study of T cells in Graves' hyperthyroidism and ophthalmopathy. MiXCR was run by TCRdb on the multiplex PCR reads, yielding one entry per CDR3 protein. The table shows around 530,000 distinct CDR3 sequences, with roughly 15% occurring only once. Sequenced sample: blood. These receptors were obtained from a woman aged 18-30 years with Graves' ophthalmopathy. CDR3s include the opening cysteine and the closing phenylalanine or tryptophan. A D gene is named only where the DNA matches it firmly. Clone sizes are given selectively: once, few, many, or a class where the clone is expanded.

>TRBV28|many|TRBJ1-4|TRBD1
TGTGCCAGCAATCAAGGGACAGGCTGGGAAAAACTGTTTTTT
CASNQGTGWEKLFF
>TRBV20-1|many|TRBJ1-2|TRBD1
TGCAGTGCTACGGGACAGGGCCTCCTCTATGGCTACACCTTC
CSATGQGLLYGYTF
>TRBV6-1|many|TRBJ1-1|-
TGTGCCAGCAGTGAAGTGCCCGGGACAACCAACACTGAAGCTTTCTTT
CASSEVPGTTNTEAFF
>TRBV7-9|few|TRBJ1-3|-
TGTGCCAGCAGCTTAAGTGCAGCCCCATCTGGAAACACCATATATTTT
CASSLSAAPSGNTIYF
>TRBV7-9|-|TRBJ2-1|TRBD2
TGTGCCAGCAGCCCTTCCTTAGCGGGAGCCTACAATGAGCAGTTCTTC
CASSPSLAGAYNEQFF
>TRBV12-3/TRBV12-4|many|TRBJ1-2|TRBD1
TGTGCCAGCAGTTCCGGGCAGGGGGTTTTTGTCTATGGCTACACCTTC
CASSSGQGVFVYGYTF
>TRBV19|few|TRBJ1-1|TRBD1
TGTGCCAGTAGTGCACGTACAGGGGACCCTGAAGCTTTCTTT
CASSARTGDPEAFF
>TRBV5-1|-|TRBJ2-7|TRBD1
TGCGCCAGCAGCTTGGAGACAGGGATCACCGACGAGCAGTACTTC
CASSLETGITDEQYF
>TRBV7-2|many|TRBJ1-2|TRBD1
TGTGCCAGCAGTACAGGGGGCGGTGGCTACACCTTC
CASSTGGGGYTF
>TRBV3-1|many|TRBJ1-1|-
TGTGCCAGCAGCCAAGGGCAGGAGAACACTGAAGCTTTCTTT
CASSQGQENTEAFF
>TRBV5-1|many|TRBJ2-1|TRBD2
TGCGCCAGCAACCCCTTGGAAGCGGGAGCGACAGCCTACAATGAGCAGTTCTTC
CASNPLEAGATAYNEQFF
>TRBV7-2|many|TRBJ2-7|-
TGTGCCAGCAGACCAAGCGGGCTCTACGAGCAGTACTTC
CASRPSGLYEQYF
>TRBV6-1|-|TRBJ1-2|TRBD1
TGTGCCAGCAGGCACAGGGGACACTATGGCTACACCTTC
CASRHRGHYGYTF
>TRBV11-2|many|TRBJ1-3|-
TGTGCCAGCAGCTTCAGTGCAACTGGAAACACCATATATTTT
CASSFSATGNTIYF
>TRBV7-9|many|TRBJ2-7|TRBD1
TGTGCCAGCGGCTACAGGGGGGAGTACGAGCAGTACTTC
CASGYRGEYEQYF
>TRBV6-2/TRBV6-3|-|TRBJ1-4|-
TGTGCCAGCAGGCAGACGGGAGCAAATGAAAAACTGTTTTTT
CASRQTGANEKLFF
>TRBV18|-|TRBJ2-2|-
TGTGCCAGCTCACCTAACGAGAACACCGGGGAGCTGTTTTTT
CASSPNENTGELFF
>TRBV3-1|many|TRBJ1-2|-
TGTGCCAGCAGCCAAGACGGAGGATTGGCCTATGGCTACACCTTC
CASSQDGGLAYGYTF
>TRBV28|many|TRBJ1-1|TRBD1
TGTGCCAGCATGACCGGACAGGTTCTTAGGAACACTGAAGCTTTCTTT
CASMTGQVLRNTEAFF
>TRBV20-1|few|TRBJ2-7|-
TGCAGTGCCACCCAGGTCCAGCACCCCTACGAGCAGTACTTC
CSATQVQHPYEQYF
>TRBV29-1|many|TRBJ2-7|TRBD2
TGCAGCGTTGGGAGGACTAGCGGGATTGGGTACGAGCAGTACTTC
CSVGRTSGIGYEQYF
>TRBV28|many|TRBJ2-7|-
TGTGCCAGCAGTATCCGGGGCTTCTCCTACGAGCAGTACTTC
CASSIRGFSYEQYF
>TRBV7-8|many|TRBJ1-2|-
TGTGCCAGCAGCTTACCGGGGCGCCTCTATGGCTACACCTTC
CASSLPGRLYGYTF
>TRBV27|many|TRBJ1-1|-
TGTGCCAGCAGTGTCTCCTTGTGGGGAAGCACTGAAGCTTTCTTT
CASSVSLWGSTEAFF
>TRBV6-6|many|TRBJ2-7|-
TGTGCCAGCAGTTACTACGGCCGCAGGGGCCACGAGCAGTACTTC
CASSYYGRRGHEQYF
>TRBV6-5|-|TRBJ2-1|TRBD2
TGTGCCAGCAGTTACGGACTAGCGGGAACCAATGAGCAGTTCTTC
CASSYGLAGTNEQFF
>TRBV19|few|TRBJ1-4|-
TGTGCCAGTAGTATGGGCGAAAAACTGTTTTTT
CASSMGEKLFF
>TRBV20-1|many|TRBJ1-4|-
TGCAGTGCTAGAGAGTTGGGGCAGACAAATGAAAAACTGTTTTTT
CSARELGQTNEKLFF
>TRBV6-1|-|TRBJ1-1|-
TGTGCCAGCAGTGAAATTCGGGGGAACACTGAAGCTTTCTTT
CASSEIRGNTEAFF
>TRBV28|once|TRBJ2-3|-
TGTGCCAGCAGCCGAGGGGGCGGGGGTTCAATAGATACGCAGTATTTT
CASSRGGGGSIDTQYF
>TRBV20-1|-|TRBJ2-7|TRBD2
TGCAGTGCTAGAGAACTAGCGGGAGGTGCCAGAACCTCCTACGAGCAGTACTTC
CSARELAGGARTSYEQYF
>TRBV18|many|TRBJ2-2|-
TGTGCCAGCTCACCTAGGACAGCGAACACCGGGGAGCTGTTTTTT
CASSPRTANTGELFF
>TRBV6-1|-|TRBJ2-7|TRBD2
TGTGCCAGCAGTAAAGCGGGACCTACCTACGAGCAGTACTTC
CASSKAGPTYEQYF
>TRBV30|many|TRBJ1-4|TRBD1
TGTGCCTGGTTAAAGACAGGGCTTAATGAAAAACTGTTTTTT
CAWLKTGLNEKLFF
>TRBV14|-|TRBJ1-1|-
TGTGCCAGCAGCCACGCGCACGTAAGGCATGACGCGCAGGACACTGAAGCTTTCTTT
CASSHAHVRHDAQDTEAFF
>TRBV4-1|few|TRBJ2-7|-
TGCGCCAGCAGCCAAGAGAGGAGACAGAGCTACGAGCAGTACTTC
CASSQERRQSYEQYF
>TRBV11-3|few|TRBJ1-2|TRBD1
TGTGCCAGCAGCCCCCCCGGGACAGTTTTGATCGGCTACACCTTC
CASSPPGTVLIGYTF
>TRBV27|few|TRBJ2-7|TRBD1
TGTGCCAGCAGTCCCCCGGGACAGGGTGGCTACGAGCAGTACTTC
CASSPPGQGGYEQYF
>TRBV2|many|TRBJ1-2|-
TGTGCCAGCAGTGAGTTTCGGACGGTTTATGGCTACACCTTC
CASSEFRTVYGYTF
>TRBV29-1|-|TRBJ2-7|-
TGCAGCGTTGGTTTCTTAGGGACTCGGGAGCAGTACTTC
CSVGFLGTREQYF
>TRBV6-1|-|TRBJ2-2|-
TGTGCCAGCAGTTCCAAGGGGAGTGCCGGGTCCGGGGAGCTGTTTTTT
CASSSKGSAGSGELFF
>TRBV30|many|TRBJ2-7|-
TGTGCCTGGAGTGGTGAGGTTCAGGGGGAGCAGTACTTC
CAWSGEVQGEQYF
>TRBV28|many|TRBJ2-7|-
TGTGCCAGCACATTGGAACTCCTTCCTAGAGAGCAGTACTTC
CASTLELLPREQYF
>TRBV2|many|TRBJ1-1|-
TGTGCCAGCAGTGAAGGGGGGCCCACTGAAGCTTTCTTT
CASSEGGPTEAFF
>TRBV5-1|many|TRBJ2-3|TRBD2
TGCGCCAGCAGCCCCGGGACTAGCGGGAGCCCAGATACGCAGTATTTT
CASSPGTSGSPDTQYF
>TRBV20-1|few|TRBJ2-6|TRBD1
TGCAGTGCTAGTGGTCACAGGGGGCTCTCTGGGGCCAACGTCCTGACTTTC
CSASGHRGLSGANVLTF
>TRBV28|many|TRBJ2-1|TRBD1
TGTGCCAGCAGCCCCGGGACAGGGGATGAGCAGTTCTTC
CASSPGTGDEQFF
>TRBV30|few|TRBJ2-3|TRBD2
TGTGCCTGGGGGCGACTAGCATCAGATACGCAGTATTTT
CAWGRLASDTQYF
>TRBV20-1|many|TRBJ1-1|-
TGCAGTGCTAGGATACAGCCGAACACTGAAGCTTTCTTT
CSARIQPNTEAFF
>TRBV29-1|-|TRBJ2-3|-
TGCAGCGTTGAGATAACGGACACAGATACGCAGTATTTT
CSVEITDTDTQYF
>TRBV2|many|TRBJ2-7|-
TGTGCCACCGTTTCTGATATTACCGCCGAGCAGTACTTC
CATVSDITAEQYF
>TRBV9|few|TRBJ2-5|-
TGTGCCAGCAGCGTAGCGGGACACCAAGAGACCCAGTACTTC
CASSVAGHQETQYF
>TRBV2|many|TRBJ2-3|-
TGTGCCAGCAGTGAGCGGCCAGGAGCTGCGTTGGCAGATACGCAGTATTTT
CASSERPGAALADTQYF
>TRBV2|many|TRBJ1-1|-
TGTGCCAGCGGTCAGGGACTCAACACTGAAGCTTTCTTT
CASGQGLNTEAFF
>TRBV18|many|TRBJ2-3|-
TGTGCCAGCTCACCCATCCCCGGCACAGATACGCAGTATTTT
CASSPIPGTDTQYF
>TRBV7-8|-|TRBJ2-3|TRBD1
TGTGCCAGCAGCTCCCGACAGGGGGGCTTAGGGACAGATACGCAGTATTTT
CASSSRQGGLGTDTQYF
>TRBV20-1|few|TRBJ1-5|-
TGCAGTGCCGCATCAGGGGGCAATCAGCCCCAGCATTTT
CSAASGGNQPQHF
>TRBV5-6|-|TRBJ1-2|-
TGTGCCAGCAGCTTGGTCGCGGGTTCCGTCTATGGCTACACCTTC
CASSLVAGSVYGYTF
>TRBV13|few|TRBJ2-3|-
TGTGCCAGCAGCCTTCCGACAGGTGTCGGCACAGATACGCAGTATTTT
CASSLPTGVGTDTQYF